Sequencing of this TCR beta chain was carried out in a study of blood T cell repertoires in COVID-19. The V segment lost 5 bases and the J segment 6 bases; nucleotides outside the gene matches: 6. Germline V gene data show CDR1 as SGHTA and CDR2 as FQGTGA. This CDR3 comprises 14 residues. Authors' analysis steps: The assay estimated nucleated cells by amplifying reference gene primers. Here immunoSEQ multiplex PCR was the method, and the copy in TCRdb shows in-frame clones only, minus some. V and J calls and clone size come straight from that table; D and trimming were deduced from the DNA. Here the sample spans about 210,000 clones, around four fifths being singletons.

V gene TRBV7-3 combines with J gene TRBJ2-1; the match to TRBD2 covers 8 bases. The receptor comes from a woman between 50 and 59 years old with acute or convalescent COVID-19. The sample comprised peripheral blood. This chain's CDR3 is CASSITSGGNEQFF. DNA of the CDR3: TGTGCCAGCAGCATTACTAGCGGAGGCAATGAGCAGTTCTTC.